This T cell receptor (beta chain) stems from a study of high-grade serous ovarian cancer treatment subgroups. TCRdb keeps only in-frame clones here, not all; method: immunoSEQ multiplex PCR. There are 2,000 to 2,500 clones in the sample; 77% occur only once, and 7% to 10% lies in the top ten. The tumor samples were collected prior to definitive surgery or chemotherapy. Trimming removed 3 bases from V and 3 bases from J, with 6 bases in between. Germline V gene lookup returns CDR1 ENHRY and CDR2 SYGVKD. CDR3 length: 13 amino acids. Study-wide points: Clonal relatedness tracked neoantigen level, and by trend copy number and mutation load. Repertoire similarity ranged roughly 0.11 to 0.85 between tumors of one patient.

In the case of this clone: Its antigen is as yet unknown.

Material for sequencing was tumor tissue. The chain uses TRBV10-3 and TRBJ2-1; D is uncertain. This TCR was recovered from a human donor with high-grade serous ovarian cancer. The DNA of the CDR3 is TGTGCCATCAGTGACCGGGTCTACAATGAGCAGTTCTTC. The encoded protein is CAISDRVYNEQFF.